A single TCR beta chain is shown here with its context. Antigen specificity is unknown. CDR3 length: 15 amino acids. Germline V CDR1 and CDR2: SEHNR, FQNEAQ (reference sequence). Trimming took off 1 base at V and 0 bases at J, with 8 bases between the two ends. This entry belongs to a study of cytomegalovirus exposure and HLA in healthy donors. General study points: The study recorded more than 150 TCR beta chains that were cytomegalovirus-associated.

Primers: 60 Vbeta forward and 13 Jbeta reverse. TCRdb's copy holds only in-frame clones and misses some; the assay was immunoSEQ multiplex PCR. The sample includes 150,000 to 200,000 clones, around 80% of them seen just once. The sequence came from a male donor in good health and CMV-seronegative. The sequenced sample was PBMCs. The chain couples TRBV7-9 to TRBJ2-3; possibly TRBD2 for D (5 bases). The CDR3 DNA reads TGTGCCAGCAGCTTAGAGGCGGGTAGCACAGATACGCAGTATTTT. Protein: CASSLEAGSTDTQYF.